This TCR beta chain was captured by sequencing in a study of early T cells in non-severe SARS-CoV-2 infection. Study conclusions and caveats: Lookups in VDJdb leaned toward anti-spike CD8 responses and missed private and CD4 specificities.

Germline V gives CDR1 SGHVS, CDR2 FNYEAQ. V gave up 2 bases and J gave up 2 bases, with 7 bases separating them. CDR3 length: 13 residues. As concerns this clonotype: Antigen: not known.

TCRdb processed the 5' RACE reads anew with MiXCR; each CDR3 protein has one entry. The sample lists 70,000 or so distinct CDR3 sequences; roughly a tenth were seen once. This clonotype was sampled from an adult who was a healthcare worker with PCR-confirmed SARS-CoV-2 infection or an uninfected control (not recorded which). Specimen: whole blood, collected at baseline. The chain joins TRBV7-6 to TRBJ2-7; D is possibly TRBD2 (5 bases). DNA for the CDR3: TGTGCCAGCAGCTTACAGGAGGCCTACGAGCAGTACTTC. The encoded protein is CASSLQEAYEQYF.